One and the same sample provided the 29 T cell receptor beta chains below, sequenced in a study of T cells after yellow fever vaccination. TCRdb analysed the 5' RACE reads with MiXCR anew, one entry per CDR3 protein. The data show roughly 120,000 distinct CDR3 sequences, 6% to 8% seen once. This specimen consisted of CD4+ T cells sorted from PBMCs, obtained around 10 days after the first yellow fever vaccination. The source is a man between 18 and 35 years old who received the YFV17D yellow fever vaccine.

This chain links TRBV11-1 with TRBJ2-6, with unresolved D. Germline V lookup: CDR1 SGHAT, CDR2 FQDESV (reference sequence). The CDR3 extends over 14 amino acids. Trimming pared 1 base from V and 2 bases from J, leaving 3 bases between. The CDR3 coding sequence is TGTGCCAGCAGCTTAGTCACTGGGGCCAACGTCCTGACTTTC. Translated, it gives CASSLVTGANVLTF.

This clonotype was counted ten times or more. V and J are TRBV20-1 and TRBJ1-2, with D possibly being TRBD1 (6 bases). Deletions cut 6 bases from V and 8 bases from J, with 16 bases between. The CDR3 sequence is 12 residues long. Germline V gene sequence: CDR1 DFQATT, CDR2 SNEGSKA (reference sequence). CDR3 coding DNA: TGCAGTGCCAACACAGGGTTAGAGGGCTACACCTTC. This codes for CSANTGLEGYTF.

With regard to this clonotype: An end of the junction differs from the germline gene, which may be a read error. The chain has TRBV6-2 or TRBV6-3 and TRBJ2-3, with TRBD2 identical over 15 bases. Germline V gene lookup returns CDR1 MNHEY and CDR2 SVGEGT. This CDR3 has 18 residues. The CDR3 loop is CARSSWTSGGAGSDTQYF. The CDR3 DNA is TGTGCCCGCAGTTCCTGGACTAGCGGGGGGGCCGGCTCAGATACGCAGTATTTT.

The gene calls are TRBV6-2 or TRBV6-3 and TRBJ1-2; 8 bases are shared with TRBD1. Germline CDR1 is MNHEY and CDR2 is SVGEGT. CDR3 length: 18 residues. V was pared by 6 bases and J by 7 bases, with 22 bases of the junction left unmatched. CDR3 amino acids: CASRLGPTGTGILRGYTF. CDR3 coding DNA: TGTGCCAGCAGACTAGGCCCTACCGGGACAGGCATACTTCGTGGCTACACCTTC.

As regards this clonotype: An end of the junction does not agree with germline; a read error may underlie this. The CDR3 is CSARNPRQDEKLFF. CDR3 nucleotide sequence: TGCAGTGCTAGAAACCCGAGACAGGATGAAAAACTATTTTTT. The genes are TRBV20-1 and TRBJ1-4; perhaps TRBD1 as D (6 bases). The germline V gene has CDR1 DFQATT and CDR2 SNEGSKA (reference sequence). The CDR3 contains 14 residues.

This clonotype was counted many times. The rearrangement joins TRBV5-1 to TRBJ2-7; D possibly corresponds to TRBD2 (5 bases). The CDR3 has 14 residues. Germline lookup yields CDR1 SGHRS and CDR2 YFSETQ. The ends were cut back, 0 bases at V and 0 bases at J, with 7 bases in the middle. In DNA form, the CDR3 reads TGCGCCAGCAGCTTGGATGGGAGCTCCTACGAGCAGTACTTC. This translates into CASSLDGSSYEQYF. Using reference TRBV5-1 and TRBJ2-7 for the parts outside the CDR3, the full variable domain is KAGVTQTPRYLIKTRGQQVTLSCSPISGHRSVSWYQQTPGQGLQFLFEYFSETQRNKGNFPGRFSGRQFSNSRSEMNVSTLELGDSALYLCASSLDGSSYEQYFGPGTRLTVT.

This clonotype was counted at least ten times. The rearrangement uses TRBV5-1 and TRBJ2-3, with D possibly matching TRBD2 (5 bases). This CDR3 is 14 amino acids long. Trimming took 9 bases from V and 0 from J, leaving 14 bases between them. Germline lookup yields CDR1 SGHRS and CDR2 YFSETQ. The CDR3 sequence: CATRATLSTDTQYF. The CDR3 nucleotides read TGCGCCACGCGGGCGACTCTAAGCACAGATACGCAGTATTTT.

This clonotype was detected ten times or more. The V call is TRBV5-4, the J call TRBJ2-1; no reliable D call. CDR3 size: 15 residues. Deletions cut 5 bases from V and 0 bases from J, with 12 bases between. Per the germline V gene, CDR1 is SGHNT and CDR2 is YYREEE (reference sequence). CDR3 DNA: TGTGCCAGCAGTGTCTCATCGAGCTCCTACAATGAGCAGTTCTTC. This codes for CASSVSSSSYNEQFF.

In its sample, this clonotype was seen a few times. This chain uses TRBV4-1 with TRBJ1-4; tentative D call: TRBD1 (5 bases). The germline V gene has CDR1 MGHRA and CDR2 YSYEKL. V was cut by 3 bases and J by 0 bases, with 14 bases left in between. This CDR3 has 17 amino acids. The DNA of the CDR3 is TGCGCCAGCAGCCATATGGGGGAGGGACCAACTAATGAAAAACTGTTTTTT. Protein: CASSHMGEGPTNEKLFF.

DNA for the CDR3: TGTGCCAGCAGCTTGGATAACGGCCGAAATGAAAAACTGTTTTTT. Amino acid sequence: CASSLDNGRNEKLFF. J is TRBJ1-4 and V is TRBV5-4; D remains ambiguous. CDR3 length equals 15 residues. From germline, CDR1 is SGHNT and CDR2 YYREEE (reference sequence). The germline V and J ends were trimmed by 0 bases and 5 bases, with 11 bases remaining between them.

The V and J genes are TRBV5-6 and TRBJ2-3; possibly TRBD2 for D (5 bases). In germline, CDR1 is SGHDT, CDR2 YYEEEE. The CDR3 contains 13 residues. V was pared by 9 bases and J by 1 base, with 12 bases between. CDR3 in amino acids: CAMGPGGTDTQYF. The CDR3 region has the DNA TGTGCCATGGGCCCCGGGGGCACAGATACGCAGTATTTT.

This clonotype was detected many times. The CDR3 DNA follows: TGCGCCAGCAGGGACAGTTCCTACGAGCAGTACTTC. Translation gives CASRDSSYEQYF. The V call is TRBV5-1, the J call TRBJ2-7; TRBD1 might be the D (6 bases). The CDR3 consists of 12 residues. Germline lookup yields CDR1 SGHRS and CDR2 YFSETQ. Deletions cut 5 bases from V and 1 base from J, with 7 bases between.

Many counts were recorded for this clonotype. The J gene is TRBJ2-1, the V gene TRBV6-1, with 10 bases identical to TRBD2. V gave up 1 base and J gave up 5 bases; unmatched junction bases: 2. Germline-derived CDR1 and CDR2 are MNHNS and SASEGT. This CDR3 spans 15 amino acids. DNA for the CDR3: TGTGCCAGCAGTGAAGACCTAGCGGGGGACAATGAGCAGTTCTTC. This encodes CASSEDLAGDNEQFF.

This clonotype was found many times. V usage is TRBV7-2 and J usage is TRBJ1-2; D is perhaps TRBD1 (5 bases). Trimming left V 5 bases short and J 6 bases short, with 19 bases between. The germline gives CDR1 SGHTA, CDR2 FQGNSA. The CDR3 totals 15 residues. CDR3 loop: CASSRPDTGRDGYTF. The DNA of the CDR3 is TGTGCCAGCAGCCGACCGGACACCGGAAGGGATGGCTACACCTTC.

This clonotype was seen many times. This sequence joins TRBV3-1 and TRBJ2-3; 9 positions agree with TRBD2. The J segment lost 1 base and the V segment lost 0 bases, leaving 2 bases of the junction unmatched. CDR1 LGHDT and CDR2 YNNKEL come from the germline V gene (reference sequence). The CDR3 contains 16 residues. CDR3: CASSQEPSGGTDTQYF. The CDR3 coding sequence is TGTGCCAGCAGCCAAGAGCCTAGCGGGGGCACAGATACGCAGTATTTT.

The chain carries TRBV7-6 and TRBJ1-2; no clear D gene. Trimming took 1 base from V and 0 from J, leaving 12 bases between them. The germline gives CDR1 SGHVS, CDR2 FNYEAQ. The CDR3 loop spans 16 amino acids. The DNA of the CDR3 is TGTGCCAGCAGCTTAGTAGGGCGACTAACTAACTATGGCTACACCTTC. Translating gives CASSLVGRLTNYGYTF.

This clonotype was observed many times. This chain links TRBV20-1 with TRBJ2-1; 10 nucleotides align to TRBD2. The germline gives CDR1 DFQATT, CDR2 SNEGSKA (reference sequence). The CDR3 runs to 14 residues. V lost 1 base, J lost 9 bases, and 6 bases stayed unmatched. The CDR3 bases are TGCAGTGCTAGAGGAAGCGGGGGGGATACTGAGCAGTTCTTC. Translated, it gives CSARGSGGDTEQFF.

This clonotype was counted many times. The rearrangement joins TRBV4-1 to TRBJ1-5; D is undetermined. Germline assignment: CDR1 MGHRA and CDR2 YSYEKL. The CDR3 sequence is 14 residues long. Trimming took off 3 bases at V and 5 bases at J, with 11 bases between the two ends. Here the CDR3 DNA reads TGCGCCAGCAGCCACCCCGCGCGAGATCAGCCCCAGCATTTT. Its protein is CASSHPARDQPQHF.

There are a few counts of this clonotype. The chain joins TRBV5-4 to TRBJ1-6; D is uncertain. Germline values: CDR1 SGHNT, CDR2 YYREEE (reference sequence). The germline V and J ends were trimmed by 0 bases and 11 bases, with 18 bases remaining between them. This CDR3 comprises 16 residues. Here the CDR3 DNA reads TGTGCCAGCAGCTTGGTTCGGGATTTCGGGTCCGCACCCCTCCACTTT. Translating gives CASSLVRDFGSAPLHF. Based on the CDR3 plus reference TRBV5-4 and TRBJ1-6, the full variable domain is ETGVTQSPTHLIKTRGQQVTLRCSSQSGHNTVSWYQQALGQGPQFIFQYYREEENGRGNFPPRFSGLQFPNYSSELNVNALELDDSALYLCASSLVRDFGSAPLHFGNGTRLTVT.

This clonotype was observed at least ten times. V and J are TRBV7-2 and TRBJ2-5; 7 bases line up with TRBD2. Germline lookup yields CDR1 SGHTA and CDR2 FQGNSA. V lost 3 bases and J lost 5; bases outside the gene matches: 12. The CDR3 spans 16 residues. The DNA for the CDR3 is TGTGCCAGCAGCTTGGGACGACTAAGCGGGACCGAGACCCAGTACTTC. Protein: CASSLGRLSGTETQYF.

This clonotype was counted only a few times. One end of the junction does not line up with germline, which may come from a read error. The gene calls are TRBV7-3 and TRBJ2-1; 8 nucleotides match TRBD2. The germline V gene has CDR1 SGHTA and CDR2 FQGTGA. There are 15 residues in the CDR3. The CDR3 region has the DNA TGTGCCAGCAGCAGACTAGCGCGCTCCAACAATGAGCAGTTCTTC. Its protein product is CASSRLARSNNEQFF.

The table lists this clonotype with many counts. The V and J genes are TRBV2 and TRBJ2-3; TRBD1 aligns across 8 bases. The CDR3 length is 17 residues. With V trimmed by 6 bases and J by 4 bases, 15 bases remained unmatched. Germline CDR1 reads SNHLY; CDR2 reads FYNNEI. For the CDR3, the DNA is TGTGCCAGCAGGAGACAGGGGATGAAGGCACATTCAGATACGCAGTATTTT. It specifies CASRRQGMKAHSDTQYF.

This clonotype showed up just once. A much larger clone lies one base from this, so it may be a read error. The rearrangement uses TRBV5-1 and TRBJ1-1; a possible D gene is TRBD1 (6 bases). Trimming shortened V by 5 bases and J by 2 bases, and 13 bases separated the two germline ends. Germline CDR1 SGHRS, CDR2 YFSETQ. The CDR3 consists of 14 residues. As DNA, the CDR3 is TGCGCCAGCAGGGCCGAGGGGGGAAACACTGAAGCTTTCTTT. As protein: CASRAEGGNTEAFF.

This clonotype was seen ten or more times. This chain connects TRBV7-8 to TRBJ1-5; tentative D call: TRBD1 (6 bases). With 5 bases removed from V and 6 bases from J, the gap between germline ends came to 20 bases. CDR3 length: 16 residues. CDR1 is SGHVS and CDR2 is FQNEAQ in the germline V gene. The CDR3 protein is CASSPGSQGRRQPQHF. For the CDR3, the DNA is TGTGCCAGCAGCCCCGGGAGTCAGGGGCGACGTCAGCCCCAGCATTTT.

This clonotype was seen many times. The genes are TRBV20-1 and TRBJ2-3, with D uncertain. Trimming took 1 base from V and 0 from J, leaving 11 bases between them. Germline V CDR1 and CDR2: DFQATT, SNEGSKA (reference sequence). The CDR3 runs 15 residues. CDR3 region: CSARVGITSTDTQYF. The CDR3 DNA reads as TGCAGTGCTAGAGTTGGAATTACTAGCACAGATACGCAGTATTTT.

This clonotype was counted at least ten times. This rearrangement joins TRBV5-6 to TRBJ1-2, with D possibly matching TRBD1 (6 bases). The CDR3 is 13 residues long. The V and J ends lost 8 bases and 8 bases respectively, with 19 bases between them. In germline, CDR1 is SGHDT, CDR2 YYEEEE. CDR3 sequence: CARPGGDVNGYTF. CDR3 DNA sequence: TGTGCCAGGCCGGGGGGCGACGTTAACGGCTACACCTTC. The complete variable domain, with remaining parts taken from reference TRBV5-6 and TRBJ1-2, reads DAGVTQSPTHLIKTRGQQVTLRCSPKSGHDTVSWYQQALGQGPQFIFQYYEEEERQRGNFPDRFSGHQFPNYSSELNVNALLLGDSALYLCARPGGDVNGYTFGSGTRLTVV.

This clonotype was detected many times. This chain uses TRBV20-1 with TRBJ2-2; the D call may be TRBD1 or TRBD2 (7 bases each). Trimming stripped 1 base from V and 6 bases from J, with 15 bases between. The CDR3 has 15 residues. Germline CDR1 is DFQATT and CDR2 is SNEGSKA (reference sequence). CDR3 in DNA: TGCAGTGCTAGAGCAGGGGGAGGGCAATCCGGGGAGCTGTTTTTT. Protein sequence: CSARAGGGQSGELFF.

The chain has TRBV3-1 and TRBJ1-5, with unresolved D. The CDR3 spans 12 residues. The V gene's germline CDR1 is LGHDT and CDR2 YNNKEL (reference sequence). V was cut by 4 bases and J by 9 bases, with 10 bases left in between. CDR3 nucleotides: TGTGCCAGCAGCCTCCGGGGAGGGCCCCAGCATTTT. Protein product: CASSLRGGPQHF.

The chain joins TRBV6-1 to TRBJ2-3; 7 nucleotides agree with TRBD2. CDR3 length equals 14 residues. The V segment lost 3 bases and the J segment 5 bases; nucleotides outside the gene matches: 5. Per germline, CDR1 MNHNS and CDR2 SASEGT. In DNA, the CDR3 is TGTGCCAGCAGTGATCGGGACTACCGAGATACGCAGTATTTT. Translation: CASSDRDYRDTQYF.